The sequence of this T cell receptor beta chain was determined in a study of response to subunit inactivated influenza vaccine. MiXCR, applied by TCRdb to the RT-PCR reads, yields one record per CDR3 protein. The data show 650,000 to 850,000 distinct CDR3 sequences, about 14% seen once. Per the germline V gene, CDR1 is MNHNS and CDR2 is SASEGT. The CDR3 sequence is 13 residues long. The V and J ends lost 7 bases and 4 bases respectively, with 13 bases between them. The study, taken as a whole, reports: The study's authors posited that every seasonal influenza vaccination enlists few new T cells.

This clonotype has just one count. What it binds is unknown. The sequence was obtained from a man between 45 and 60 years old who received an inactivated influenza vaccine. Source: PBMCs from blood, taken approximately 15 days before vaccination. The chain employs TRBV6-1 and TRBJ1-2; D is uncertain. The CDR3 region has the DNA TGTGCCAGCAATAACGCTCCGGGCTATGGCTACACCTTC. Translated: CASNNAPGYGYTF.